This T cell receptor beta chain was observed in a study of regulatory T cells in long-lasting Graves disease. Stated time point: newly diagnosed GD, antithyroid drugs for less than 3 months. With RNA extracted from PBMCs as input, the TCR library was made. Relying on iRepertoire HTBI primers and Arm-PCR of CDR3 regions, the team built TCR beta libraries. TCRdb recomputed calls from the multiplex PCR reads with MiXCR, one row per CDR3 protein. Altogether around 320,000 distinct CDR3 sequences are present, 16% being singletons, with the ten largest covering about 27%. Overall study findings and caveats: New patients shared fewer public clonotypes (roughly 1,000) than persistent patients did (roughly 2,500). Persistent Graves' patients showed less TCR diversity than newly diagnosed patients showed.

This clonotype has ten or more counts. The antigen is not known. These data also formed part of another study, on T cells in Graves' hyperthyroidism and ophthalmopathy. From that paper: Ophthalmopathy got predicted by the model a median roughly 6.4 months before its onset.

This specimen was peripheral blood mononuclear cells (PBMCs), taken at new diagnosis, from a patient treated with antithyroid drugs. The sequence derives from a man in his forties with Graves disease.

The CDR3 bases are TGTGCCAGCAGCTTAGGTCAGCACCAAGAGACCCAGTACTTC. Protein sequence: CASSLGQHQETQYF. This chain uses TRBV11-3 with TRBJ2-5; no definite D call. CDR1 is SGHNT, CDR2 YENEEA, per germline. The CDR3 consists of 14 residues. V shed 1 base and J shed 0 bases, with 6 bases lying between them. Based on the CDR3 plus reference TRBV11-3 and TRBJ2-5, the full variable domain is EAGVVQSPRYKIIEKKQPVAFWCNPISGHNTLYWYLQNLGQGPELLIRYENEEAVDDSQLPKDRFSAERLKGVDSTLKIQPAELGDSAVYLCASSLGQHQETQYFGPGTRLLVL.